The TCR beta chain under discussion was sequenced for a study of PD-1 blockade in classical Hodgkin lymphoma. Following autologous stem cell transplantation, relapse occurred in every patient, and exposure to brentuximab vedotin varied. Measured with immunoSEQ multiplex PCR; TCRdb has only the in-frame clones, and not every one. The repertoire consists of roughly 61,000 clones, with approximately 90% occurring once and the leading ten covering over 9.5%. Study-level results: Repertoire differences lack defined causes, possibly disease activity or prior therapy.

Points on this clone: What it recognizes is unknown.

V lost 6 bases, J lost 0 bases, and 21 bases lay in between. The CDR3 loop spans 17 amino acids. CDR1 is MNHNS, CDR2 SASEGT, per germline. This specimen was peripheral blood mononuclear cells (PBMCs), taken before the second cycle of nivolumab. The receptor was isolated from a human donor with classical Hodgkin lymphoma. The chain joins TRBV6-1 to TRBJ2-7; D tentatively fits TRBD1 or TRBD2 (6 bases each). CDR3 sequence: CASSEIQGLLLSYEQYF. The CDR3 nucleotides are TGTGCCAGCAGCGAAATACAGGGACTCCTCCTCTCCTACGAGCAGTACTTC.